This passage covers 23 T cell receptor beta chains from one sample sequenced in a study of shared clonotypes between healthy human individuals (dated by TCRdb to about 2020). Receptors were amplified or captured by the immunoSEQ multiplex PCR assay. TCRdb re-hosts the immuneACCESS table, in-frame sequences only. Its copies lack some clones; in the studies checked, an unresolved V gene accounts for under half of them, and the cause for the rest is not known. The sample contains about 2 million clones, about 95% of them found a single time. Around 1.2% of the sample lies in the top ten. CD8 naive samples consisted of CD45RO-negative cells that were positively selected for CCR7, yielding a CD45RA+CCR7+ population without TemRA cells. Sequencing was done on a sample of naive CD8+ T cells sorted from blood. What this sample's cell subset or site label stands for: CD45RA+CCR7+. The receptors shown here come from a man aged 18 to 29 in good health.

V gene TRBV19 combines with J gene TRBJ2-7; 10 bases are a match to TRBD2. CDR3 length: 14 amino acids. CDR1 LNHDA and CDR2 SQIVND come from the germline V gene (reference sequence). V dropped 4 bases and J dropped 2; count of bases not matched to a gene: 2. CDR3 DNA: TGTGCCAGTAGTACCGGGACTAGCGCCTACGAGCAGTACTTC. Translating it yields CASSTGTSAYEQYF.

V is TRBV7-2 and J is TRBJ1-2; no clear D. CDR1 and CDR2 from the germline V gene are SGHTA and FQGNSA. The V end was cut by 2 bases, the J end by 3 bases, with 19 bases between. The CDR3 extends over 17 amino acids. CDR3: CASSLLGGRVLDYGYTF. The CDR3 DNA is TGTGCCAGCAGCTTACTTGGAGGACGGGTCTTAGACTATGGCTACACCTTC.

This chain joins TRBV7-9 and TRBJ1-1, with D possibly being TRBD1 (6 bases). In germline, CDR1 is SEHNR, CDR2 FQNEAQ (reference sequence). There are 16 residues in the CDR3. V was pared by 0 bases and J by 6 bases, with 17 bases between. The CDR3 nucleotides read TGTGCCAGCAGCTTAGCCTCTTGGACAGCCTCTCCTGAAGCTTTCTTT. As protein: CASSLASWTASPEAFF.

The chain is built from TRBV4-1 and TRBJ2-5, with 10 bases that match TRBD2. V dropped 0 bases and J dropped 2; count of bases not matched to a gene: 3. Germline loops: CDR1 MGHRA, CDR2 YSYEKL. CDR3 length equals 16 residues. The CDR3 here is CASSQDLAGEQETQYF. The CDR3 DNA follows: TGCGCCAGCAGCCAAGACCTAGCGGGGGAGCAAGAGACCCAGTACTTC.

V is TRBV10-3 and J is TRBJ2-5, with 7 bases that match TRBD1. This CDR3 has 13 residues. From germline, CDR1 is ENHRY and CDR2 SYGVKD. The V and J ends lost 5 bases and 5 bases, in that order; junction bases with no gene match: 5. The CDR3 here is CAISSTGDETQYF. CDR3 nucleotide sequence: TGTGCCATCAGTTCTACAGGGGACGAGACCCAGTACTTC.

With respect to this clone: The CDR3 does not close with the conserved phenylalanine or tryptophan, likely indicating a read error. The DNA is left out, because the CDR3 cannot be placed on it with certainty; the CDR3 is given as TCRdb lists it. The chain has TRBV5-3 and TRBJ2-7. TRBV5-3 is treated as an ORF (open reading frame) with a function not yet certain. The CDR3 is 8 residues long, counting both termini. CDR3 loop: CARSFFQD.

The V gene is TRBV13, the J gene TRBJ2-7, with TRBD1 as a possible D gene (6 bases). The CDR3 extends over 14 amino acids. V was clipped by 5 bases and J by 2 bases, with 13 bases between them. Germline values: CDR1 PRHDT, CDR2 FYEKMQ (reference sequence). Here the CDR3 reads CASSLEGETYEQYF. CDR3 nucleotides: TGTGCCAGCAGCCTAGAGGGGGAGACCTACGAGCAGTACTTC.

This chain connects TRBV19 to TRBJ2-7; the match to TRBD1 covers 11 bases. CDR1 and CDR2 (germline): LNHDA, SQIVND (reference sequence). The junction had 3 bases not matched to a gene; V was cut back by 3 bases and J by 2 bases. CDR3 length: 15 residues. In DNA form, the CDR3 reads TGTGCCAGTAGTATCCGGACAGGGGGCACCTACGAGCAGTACTTC. Translated: CASSIRTGGTYEQYF. The complete variable domain, with remaining parts taken from reference TRBV19 and TRBJ2-7, reads DGGITQSPKYLFRKEGQNVTLSCEQNLNHDAMYWYRQDPGQGLRLIYYSQIVNDFQKGDIAEGYSVSREKKESFPLTVTSAQKNPTAFYLCASSIRTGGTYEQYFGPGTRLTVT.

This chain joins TRBV28 and TRBJ2-2; no firm D call. Germline values: CDR1 MDHEN, CDR2 SYDVKM. V was trimmed by 4 bases and J by 4 bases, leaving 13 bases between them. This CDR3 has 15 amino acids. CDR3 amino acids: CASSYSPSGTGELFF. CDR3 DNA: TGTGCCAGCAGTTATAGCCCGTCGGGCACCGGGGAGCTGTTTTTT.

On this clone itself: One end of the junction varies from germline; a read error may be responsible. The V call is TRBV7-7, the J call TRBJ2-3, with D unclear. The CDR3 has 13 amino acids. Germline V CDR1 and CDR2: SSHAT, FNYEAQ (reference sequence). This chain's CDR3 is CASSLTPADTQYF. CDR3 sequence (DNA): TGTGCTAGCAGCTTAACCCCGGCAGATACGCAGTATTTT.

This sequence joins TRBV12-5 and TRBJ1-6; D gene ambiguous. The CDR3 loop spans 15 amino acids. Germline V gene data show CDR1 as LGHNT and CDR2 as FRNRAP. Trimming cost V 3 bases and J 5 bases, with 11 bases left between them. CDR3 in DNA: TGTGCTAGTGGTTTTTGGAGGGTTAATAATTCACCCCTCCACTTT. This encodes CASGFWRVNNSPLHF.

This clone was seen a single time. At the DNA level, this CDR3 is encoded by other sequences in the same sample as well. The chain joins TRBV28 to TRBJ1-1, with unresolved D. The length of the CDR3 is 12 residues. In germline, CDR1 is MDHEN, CDR2 SYDVKM. Trimming shortened V by 3 bases and J by 2 bases, and 4 bases separated the two germline ends. The CDR3 region is CASSFDNTEAFF. The CDR3 region has the DNA TGTGCCAGCAGTTTCGATAACACTGAAGCTTTCTTT.

This clone has a single count. J is TRBJ2-7 and V is TRBV4-1, with no clear D. The germline gives CDR1 MGHRA, CDR2 YSYEKL. There are 13 residues in the CDR3. Trimming stripped 1 base from V and 6 bases from J, with 10 bases between. As DNA, the CDR3 is TGCGCCAGCAGCCAAGGGTTCCTACTCGAGCAGTACTTC. It specifies CASSQGFLLEQYF.

The rearrangement links TRBV4-1 to TRBJ2-7, with 7 bases identical to TRBD2. Germline CDR1 MGHRA, CDR2 YSYEKL. This CDR3 region has 16 residues. Losses at the gene ends were 0 bases for V and 2 bases for J; bases not matched to a gene: 7. This CDR3 is CASSQDRGLVAYEQYF. The CDR3 DNA reads as TGCGCCAGCAGCCAAGATAGAGGACTAGTTGCCTACGAGCAGTACTTC.

This clone was detected only once. Other DNA sequences from this sample encode an identical CDR3 as well. The chain carries TRBV6-1 and TRBJ2-7, with D perhaps matching TRBD1 or TRBD2 (5 bases each). Trimming removed 3 bases at V and 1 base at J, with 10 bases between. Germline values: CDR1 MNHNS, CDR2 SASEGT. The CDR3 contains 14 residues. The CDR3 sequence is CASSDRDRSYEQYF. CDR3 DNA: TGTGCCAGCAGTGATAGGGACCGATCCTACGAGCAGTACTTC.

This chain uses TRBV5-6 with TRBJ2-7; 9 bases fit TRBD1. Germline V CDR1 and CDR2: SGHDT, YYEEEE. This CDR3 is 14 amino acids long. With 3 bases clipped from V and 5 bases from J, the junction kept 6 bases outside the gene matches. Here the CDR3 reads CASSWGDREHEQYF. CDR3 nucleotides: TGTGCCAGCAGCTGGGGGGACAGGGAGCACGAGCAGTACTTC.

This chain connects TRBV2 to TRBJ2-1, with TRBD2 as a possible D gene (6 bases). The germline V gene encodes CDR1 SNHLY and CDR2 FYNNEI. The CDR3 length is 15 residues. Deletions cut 2 bases from V and 10 bases from J, with 18 bases between. The CDR3 region is CASSEFGLPDEEQFF. In nucleotides, the CDR3 is TGTGCCAGCAGTGAATTCGGACTACCCGACGAGGAGCAGTTCTTC.

This clone has only a few counts. The chain uses TRBV21-1 and TRBJ1-4. TRBV21-1 is annotated as a pseudogene. The CDR3 spans 14 residues. The CDR3 bases are TGTGCCAGCAATCCCTCGGAGGGCGGTGAAAAACTGTTTTTT. Its translation is CASNPSEGGEKLFF.

The V and J genes are TRBV9 and TRBJ2-2; no reliable D call. Germline V gene lookup returns CDR1 SGDLS and CDR2 YYNGEE. V dropped 4 bases and J dropped 0 bases, with 7 bases sitting between them. CDR3 length equals 14 residues. CDR3 DNA sequence: TGTGCCAGCAGCCCTGACTCGAACACCGGGGAGCTGTTTTTT. Residues: CASSPDSNTGELFF.

The V and J genes are TRBV14 and TRBJ2-7; 7 nucleotides line up with TRBD1. Germline assignment: CDR1 SGHDN and CDR2 FVKESK. The CDR3 extends over 19 amino acids. J was trimmed by 3 bases and V by 1 base; bases with no gene match: 18. The CDR3 sequence: CASSQVYRGLRGPYYEQYF. CDR3 coding DNA: TGTGCCAGCAGCCAAGTTTATAGGGGGCTAAGAGGGCCCTACTACGAGCAGTACTTC.

The chain carries TRBV15 and TRBJ2-1; 7 bases agree with TRBD1. From germline, CDR1 is LNHNV and CDR2 YYDKDF (reference sequence). V lost 2 bases and J lost 6; bases outside the gene matches: 4. This CDR3 is 14 amino acids long. CDR3 nucleotide sequence: TGTGCCACCAGCAGAACCACAGGGGTCAATGAGCAGTTCTTC. This codes for CATSRTTGVNEQFF.

This clone was seen a single time. The chain carries TRBV5-4 and TRBJ2-7, with TRBD1 matching over 8 bases. Trimming removed 3 bases from V and 3 bases from J; junction bases left unmatched: 8. The CDR3 totals 15 residues. Germline V gene lookup returns CDR1 SGHNT and CDR2 YYREEE (reference sequence). The CDR3 loop is CASSSEDRAIYEQYF. Here the CDR3 DNA reads TGTGCCAGCAGCTCGGAGGACAGGGCAATCTACGAGCAGTACTTC.

The chain couples TRBV10-3 to TRBJ2-1; TRBD2 aligns across 9 bases. V dropped 3 bases and J dropped 5; count of bases not matched to a gene: 8. This CDR3 region has 16 residues. The germline V gene has CDR1 ENHRY and CDR2 SYGVKD. CDR3 sequence reads: CAISDQTSGGDNEQFF. As DNA, the CDR3 is TGTGCCATCAGTGACCAGACTAGCGGAGGGGACAATGAGCAGTTCTTC.